This T cell receptor (beta chain) was documented in a study of T cell repertoires in cytomegalovirus infection. Overall study context: Matching HLA type, along with CMV infection, was indicated by public TCR beta signatures.

With regard to this clonotype: The antigen is not known.

V was pared by 4 bases and J by 2 bases, with 11 bases between. This CDR3 is built from 14 residues. From germline, CDR1 is SGHVS and CDR2 FQNEAQ. Study-level findings and limits: The ex vivo response was dominated by HLA-C-restricted CMV-specific TCR beta clonotypes. Public TCR beta family frequency separated CMV-and-HLA carriers, including in an independent cohort.

TCRdb re-called the reads through MiXCR, storing one row per CDR3 protein. The sample has 510,000 or so distinct CDR3 sequences; about a quarter are singletons. The rearrangement links TRBV7-8 to TRBJ1-1, with no clear D. The receptor's source is a human donor in good health (CMV status not recorded). Some clones in this sample may be carry-over from other donors' samples. The sequencing sample was made of PBMCs. The CDR3 region is CASSSGRFNTEAFF. The CDR3 region has the DNA TGTGCCAGCAGCTCAGGCCGTTTTAACACTGAAGCTTTCTTT.